The clone carrying this TCR beta chain showed up just a few times. This entry comes from a study of CD8+ T cells in alopecia areata. V lost 0 bases and J lost 7, with 12 bases in between. Per the germline V gene, CDR1 is LGHNA and CDR2 is YNFKEQ. There are 14 residues in the CDR3. As the sequencing template, cDNA was produced by extracting RNA and reverse transcribing it. This table comes from immunoSEQ multiplex PCR, and its TCRdb copy is limited to in-frame clones, with some not included. Of about 150,000 clones listed, roughly two thirds are singletons. Treatment meaning: oral pan-JAK inhibitor, 5-10 mg twice daily. Alopecia areata patients provided lesional scalp punch biopsies and peripheral blood.

The material was CD4+ T cells sorted from blood, obtained at week 4, from a patient treated with tofacitinib. This receptor was obtained from a human donor with alopecia areata. J is TRBJ1-2 and V is TRBV4-2; D unresolved. The CDR3 nucleotides are TGTGCCAGCAGCCAAGAGTGGCAAGGAGGTGGCTACACCTTC. This sequence encodes CASSQEWQGGGYTF.